The 26 T cell receptor beta chains below come from one sample, sequenced in a study of CD8 T cells in ankylosing spondylitis. TCRdb re-called the 5' RACE reads with MiXCR, one entry per CDR3 protein. The data hold about 130,000 distinct CDR3 sequences, with approximately 10% observed a single time. Source material: blood, either unsorted or a sorted T cell fraction (not recorded which). All receptors derive from a female donor with ankylosing spondylitis or in good health (not recorded which).

This sequence joins TRBV18 and TRBJ2-7; TRBD1 aligns across 9 bases. The CDR3 totals 15 residues. After removal of 6 bases from V and 5 bases from J, the junction contained 11 bases not matched to a gene. The germline V gene has CDR1 KGHSH and CDR2 LQKENI. The CDR3 nucleotides read TGTGCCAGCTCGCAGAACCGGGACAGGGACCACGAGCAGTACTTC. It specifies CASSQNRDRDHEQYF. Full variable domain (missing parts from reference TRBV18 and TRBJ2-7): NAGVMQNPRHLVRRRGQEARLRCSPMKGHSHVYWYRQLPEEGLKFMVYLQKENIIDESGMPKERFSAEFPKEGPSILRIQQVVRGDSAAYFCASSQNRDRDHEQYFGPGTRLTVT.

In this sample, this clonotype turned up many times. The CDR3 protein is CAWSRGPGHYGYTF. DNA for the CDR3: TGTGCCTGGAGCCGAGGACCAGGGCACTATGGCTACACCTTC. This chain joins TRBV30 and TRBJ1-2; D is perhaps TRBD1 (5 bases). Trimming stripped 3 bases from V and 3 bases from J, with 14 bases between. CDR1 and CDR2 (germline): GTSNPN, SVGIG (reference sequence). CDR3 size: 14 residues.

The sample holds many counts of this clonotype. The V call is TRBV6-5, the J call TRBJ2-7; no clear D gene. V lost 2 bases, J lost 5 bases, and 4 bases lay in between. This CDR3 has 11 residues. Germline lookup yields CDR1 MNHEY and CDR2 SVGAGI. CDR3 sequence reads: CASSYMNEQYF. The DNA of the CDR3 is TGTGCCAGCAGTTACATGAACGAGCAGTACTTC.

A remark on this clonotype: This may be a read error: a much more frequent sequence differs by one nucleotide. This chain joins TRBV5-1 and TRBJ2-7, with 7 bases aligning to TRBD1. The CDR3 is 14 residues long. Germline assignment: CDR1 SGHRS and CDR2 YFSETQ. After removal of 0 bases from V and 9 bases from J, the junction contained 9 bases not matched to a gene. CDR3 in DNA: TGCGCCAGCAGCTTGGCCGACAGGGACGACGGGCAGTACTTC. This sequence encodes CASSLADRDDGQYF.

The rearrangement joins TRBV3-1 to TRBJ2-4; no clear D. CDR3 length equals 15 residues. Trimming removed 3 bases from V and 2 bases from J, with 11 bases in between. The germline V gene has CDR1 LGHDT and CDR2 YNNKEL (reference sequence). The CDR3 is CASSQNIITKNIQYF. CDR3 DNA: TGTGCCAGCAGCCAGAACATAATAACCAAAAACATTCAGTACTTC. The full variable domain, in which reference TRBV3-1 and TRBJ2-4 provide the parts outside the CDR3, is DTAVSQTPKYLVTQMGNDKSIKCEQNLGHDTMYWYKQDSKKFLKIMFSYNNKELIINETVPNRFSPKSPDKAHLNLHINSLELGDSAVYFCASSQNIITKNIQYFGAGTRLSVL.

The chain carries TRBV12-3 or TRBV12-4 and TRBJ2-6; D unresolved. This CDR3 is 12 amino acids long. V was trimmed by 8 bases and J by 9 bases, leaving 11 bases between them. CDR3 in DNA: TGTGCCAGCTCCGGTGGCTACAACGTCCTGACTTTC. It encodes CASSGGYNVLTF.

This clonotype was seen repeatedly, ten times or more. The V gene is TRBV14, the J gene TRBJ1-1; D gene ambiguous. The germline V gene encodes CDR1 SGHDN and CDR2 FVKESK. V lost 4 bases and J 10 bases, leaving 19 bases between the germline ends. There are 14 residues in the CDR3. CDR3 protein: CASSPQMAGWIAFF. The CDR3, as DNA: TGTGCCAGCAGCCCTCAGATGGCAGGCTGGATAGCTTTCTTT.

This clonotype was counted a few times. A much larger clone differs from this one at a single base, so this may be a read error. The chain links TRBV20-1 to TRBJ2-3; unclear D gene. CDR1 is DFQATT, CDR2 SNEGSKA, per germline (reference sequence). The germline V and J ends were trimmed by 5 bases and 1 base, with 10 bases remaining between them. There are 13 residues in the CDR3. In nucleotides, the CDR3 is TGCAGTGCTCGCGTCTCAGGCACAGATACGCAGTATTTT. Its translation: CSARVSGTDTQYF.

This clonotype was recorded at least ten times. The chain couples TRBV14 to TRBJ1-1, with D possibly matching TRBD1 (5 bases). Looked up from germline, CDR1 is SGHDN and CDR2 is FVKESK. The CDR3 spans 14 residues. Trimming shortened V by 5 bases and J by 0 bases, and 10 bases separated the two germline ends. CDR3 bases: TGTGCCAGCAGCATACAGGCGGTGAACACTGAAGCTTTCTTT. Translated: CASSIQAVNTEAFF. Complete variable domain (other parts from reference TRBV14 and TRBJ1-1): EAGVTQFPSHSVIEKGQTVTLRCDPISGHDNLYWYRRVMGKEIKFLLHFVKESKQDESGMPNNRFLAERTGGTYSTLKVQPAELEDSGVYFCASSIQAVNTEAFFGQGTRLTVV.

The CDR3 region is CASSQLDDNTEAFF. CDR3 DNA: TGCGCCAGCAGTCAATTGGACGACAACACTGAAGCTTTCTTT. The V and J genes are TRBV23-1 and TRBJ1-1, with unresolved D. TRBV23-1 is known as an ORF, though its function is uncertain. V was trimmed by 1 base and J by 2 bases, leaving 8 bases between them. The CDR3 extends over 14 amino acids.

The chain combines TRBV7-2 with TRBJ2-7; unclear D gene. This CDR3 has 12 residues. Looked up from germline, CDR1 is SGHTA and CDR2 is FQGNSA. The V end lost 5 bases, the J end lost 3 bases, and 8 bases lay between the germline ends. In DNA, the CDR3 is TGTGCCAGCAGCCTCTCCAACTACGAGCAGTACTTC. Translated, it gives CASSLSNYEQYF.

The sample holds many counts of this clonotype. This chain joins TRBV19 and TRBJ2-7, with TRBD1 as a possible D gene (6 bases). CDR3 length: 14 residues. Germline values: CDR1 LNHDA, CDR2 SQIVND (reference sequence). V lost 1 base to trimming and J lost 2 bases, with 9 bases between them. DNA of the CDR3: TGTGCCAGTAGTATAGGGAGGACAGCCTACGAGCAGTACTTC. Translating it yields CASSIGRTAYEQYF.

This clonotype came up many times. The genes are TRBV29-1 and TRBJ2-3, with TRBD2 as a possible D gene (6 bases). This CDR3 is built from 14 residues. The germline gives CDR1 SQVTM, CDR2 ANQGSEA. V lost 4 bases to trimming and J lost 6 bases, with 17 bases between them. CDR3 in amino acids: CSVAGFGGWDTQYF. In DNA form, the CDR3 reads TGCAGCGTTGCCGGGTTTGGGGGGTGGGATACGCAGTATTTT.

This clonotype was seen repeatedly, ten times or more. V and J are TRBV20-1 and TRBJ1-2, with D unclear. CDR3 length equals 16 residues. Germline CDR1 reads DFQATT; CDR2 reads SNEGSKA (reference sequence). The V gene lost 2 bases and the J gene lost 7 bases, with 23 bases spanning the gap. This chain's CDR3 is CSARTEIYLSNGGYTF. The CDR3 DNA sequence: TGCAGTGCTAGAACAGAAATATATCTTTCAAATGGTGGCTACACCTTC.

This chain uses TRBV20-1 with TRBJ1-5; possibly TRBD1 for D (6 bases). Trimming shortened V by 6 bases and J by 4 bases, and 19 bases separated the two germline ends. The CDR3 contains 15 residues. CDR1 and CDR2 (germline): DFQATT, SNEGSKA (reference sequence). The CDR3 here is CSASRTGKSNQPQHF. The CDR3 nucleotides read TGCAGTGCGAGCCGAACAGGGAAGTCAAATCAGCCCCAGCATTTT.

This clonotype was seen many times. Here the CDR3 reads CAISPRRLAGLVSYNEQFF. For the CDR3, the DNA is TGTGCCATCTCCCCTCGGCGACTAGCGGGATTAGTCTCCTACAATGAGCAGTTCTTC. The V call is TRBV10-3, the J call TRBJ2-1, with TRBD2 identical over 11 bases. Germline CDR1 ENHRY, CDR2 SYGVKD. The V gene end was trimmed by 8 bases and the J gene end by 0 bases; junction bases not matched to a gene: 15. The CDR3 length is 19 residues.

Ten or more counts support this clonotype. The rearrangement joins TRBV19 to TRBJ1-3; D might be TRBD1 (5 bases). CDR1 and CDR2 from the germline V gene are LNHDA and SQIVND (reference sequence). The CDR3 loop spans 14 amino acids. V was clipped by 4 bases and J by 0 bases, with 7 bases between them. The CDR3 loop is CASSNGGSGNTIYF. DNA for the CDR3: TGTGCCAGTAGTAATGGGGGCTCTGGAAACACCATATATTTT.

Worth noting for this clonotype: With a much larger clone just one base away, this may be a read error. V and J are TRBV5-1 and TRBJ2-1; a weak D match, TRBD1 (5 bases). Between the trimmed V and J ends, which lost 4 bases and 7 bases, there was a span of 18 bases. This CDR3 is built from 15 residues. Germline CDR1 and CDR2: SGHRS and YFSETQ. This CDR3 is CASSATPGRANEQFF. The CDR3 DNA follows: TGCGCCAGCAGCGCAACCCCTGGCAGGGCAAATGAGCAGTTCTTC.

This clonotype appeared many times. The J gene is TRBJ1-4, the V gene TRBV14, with 7 bases identical to TRBD1. The CDR3 runs 15 residues. Losses at the gene ends were 4 bases for V and 7 bases for J; bases not matched to a gene: 9. Germline values: CDR1 SGHDN, CDR2 FVKESK. As DNA, the CDR3 is TGTGCCAGCAGCCCCCGACAGGGAGGGGGTGAAAAACTGTTTTTT. This translates into CASSPRQGGGEKLFF. Filled out from reference TRBV14 and TRBJ1-4, the complete variable domain reads EAGVTQFPSHSVIEKGQTVTLRCDPISGHDNLYWYRRVMGKEIKFLLHFVKESKQDESGMPNNRFLAERTGGTYSTLKVQPAELEDSGVYFCASSPRQGGGEKLFFGSGTQLSVL.

V and J are TRBV7-2 and TRBJ2-1, with D perhaps being TRBD1 or TRBD2 (6 bases each). The CDR3 is 14 amino acids. Germline V gives CDR1 SGHTA, CDR2 FQGNSA. V lost 6 bases to trimming and J lost 8 bases, with 17 bases between them. This chain's CDR3 is CASRRGASTDEQFF. CDR3 nucleotide sequence: TGTGCCAGCAGGAGGGGGGCTAGCACCGATGAGCAGTTCTTC.

In this sample, this clonotype turned up many times. The chain carries TRBV12-3 or TRBV12-4 and TRBJ1-2; 9 nucleotides align to TRBD1. The CDR3 has 17 residues. With 3 bases clipped from V and 7 bases from J, the junction kept 15 bases outside the gene matches. The CDR3 DNA follows: TGTGCCAGCAGTTTTTTCCAATTCACAGGGGGCATGAGTGGCTACACCTTC. It encodes CASSFFQFTGGMSGYTF.

This clonotype showed up many times. The rearrangement links TRBV5-1 to TRBJ2-2, with 8 bases fitting TRBD1. This CDR3 contains 14 residues. CDR1 SGHRS and CDR2 YFSETQ come from the germline V gene. V gave up 7 bases and J gave up 1 base; unmatched junction bases: 3. Here the CDR3 reads CASGGQGNTGELFF. DNA of the CDR3: TGCGCCAGCGGAGGACAGGGGAACACCGGGGAGCTGTTTTTT.

This clonotype was counted many times. J is TRBJ2-1 and V is TRBV29-1; 14 nucleotides line up with TRBD2. With V trimmed by 7 bases and J by 8 bases, 4 bases remained unmatched. Germline-derived CDR1 and CDR2 are SQVTM and ANQGSEA. The CDR3 contains 13 residues. CDR3 DNA sequence: TGCAGCGCCGGGACTAGCGGGAGAGATGAGCAGTTCTTC. Its translation: CSAGTSGRDEQFF.

This clonotype was picked up many times. The chain recombines TRBV18 with TRBJ2-5, with 8 bases fitting TRBD1. The CDR3 totals 13 residues. Losses at the gene ends were 5 bases for V and 4 bases for J; bases not matched to a gene: 3. CDR1 and CDR2 (germline): KGHSH, LQKENI. The CDR3 loop reads CASSGGQGETQYF. The CDR3 DNA sequence: TGTGCCAGCTCAGGAGGACAGGGAGAGACCCAGTACTTC.

The sample holds a few counts of this clonotype. A read error may produce the germline difference seen at one junction end. The V gene is TRBV11-2, the J gene TRBJ1-6, with D possibly TRBD1 on 5 matching bases. The length of the CDR3 is 13 residues. Per germline, CDR1 SGHAT and CDR2 FQNNGV. CDR3 DNA: TGTGCCAGCCGCTTGACAGATTCTTCACCCCTCCACTTT. The encoded protein is CASRLTDSSPLHF.

Many counts were recorded for this clonotype. The rearrangement links TRBV12-3 or TRBV12-4 to TRBJ1-3, with D unresolved. The CDR3 is 13 residues long. V was cut by 3 bases and J by 2 bases, with 5 bases left in between. CDR3 in DNA: TGTGCCAGCAGTTTCCCTCCTGGAAACACCATATATTTT. This gives the protein CASSFPPGNTIYF.